This T cell receptor beta chain was recovered during a study of cytomegalovirus exposure and HLA in healthy donors. CDR3 length: 15 amino acids. Trimming pared 4 bases from V and 4 bases from J, leaving 13 bases between. The germline V gene encodes CDR1 MNHEY and CDR2 SVGAGI. The PCR made use of 60 Vbeta and 13 Jbeta primers. Measured with immunoSEQ multiplex PCR; TCRdb has only the in-frame clones, and not every one. In the table there are approximately 180,000 clones, around 84% of which are singletons. The rearrangement links TRBV6-5 to TRBJ2-2; maybe TRBD1 (6 bases). The TCR comes from a woman between 18 and 29 years old in good health and CMV-seronegative. The source material was PBMCs. The CDR3 spells CASSSQGQGTGELFF. The DNA of the CDR3 is TGTGCCAGCAGTTCCCAGGGGCAGGGCACCGGGGAGCTGTTTTTT.